A selection of T cell receptor beta chains follows, all from one sample in a study of T cell changes during pregnancy in multiple sclerosis. The repertoire was sequenced with immunoSEQ multiplex PCR; TCRdb's copy has only in-frame clones and lacks some. Among roughly 26,000 clones listed, roughly 87% were seen once. The source material was CD8+ T cells from peripheral blood mononuclear cells, sampled in the second trimester of pregnancy. The source is a female donor with multiple sclerosis, enrolled in a pregnancy study. Each CDR3 is given without its conserved first and last residue.

>TRBV6-4|TRBJ2-6
ASTNRSSGANVLT
>TRBV11-2|TRBJ2-1
ASSSRPISYNEQF
>TRBV29-1|TRBJ1-2
SVEDRGGGYT
>TRBV19|TRBJ2-1
ASNMRDRYNEQF
>TRBV4-1|TRBJ1-5
ASSETGDPNQPQH
>TRBV6-5|TRBJ2-4
ASRDGRGIQY
>TRBV27|TRBJ2-2
ASSLQFGELF
>TRBV4-3|TRBJ2-1
ASSPRSSYNEQF
>TRBV4-1|TRBJ2-7
ASSQGAARSYEQY
>TRBV19|TRBJ2-5
ASTLAGGPGETQY
>TRBV9|TRBJ2-5
ASSLTMYQETQY
>TRBV19|TRBJ2-7
ASSAGQGYEQY
>TRBV29-1|TRBJ2-7
SVVIDRDEQY
>TRBV7-9|TRBJ1-4
ASSSRVPGQVQREKLF
>TRBV28|TRBJ1-1
ASSFLGGREAF
>TRBV27|TRBJ2-7
ASSPGTSGINEQY
>TRBV4-3|TRBJ2-1
ASSQGGTERYNEQF
>TRBV7-9|TRBJ2-1
ASSLLGQNNEQF
>TRBV29-1|TRBJ2-7
SVLIQGDEQY
>TRBV19|TRBJ2-7
ASSTRDRGPEQY
>TRBV7-9|TRBJ1-1
ASSLPLNTEAF
>TRBV7-9|TRBJ2-2
ASTPGTGNTGELF
>TRBV2|TRBJ1-5
ASVPGLNQPQH
>TRBV7-8|TRBJ1-1
ASSLDLGGRGRPTEAF
>TRBV11-2|TRBJ2-5
ASSSIPTGETQY
>TRBV6-5|TRBJ2-7
ASSYSGQGGEQY
>TRBV4-2|TRBJ1-2
ASSPATGQAYYGYT
>TRBV6-5|TRBJ2-7
ASSYSIQGSGEQY
>TRBV5-4|TRBJ1-1
ASSLGANTEAF